Listed here are 29 T cell receptor beta chains from one sample, sequenced in a study of radiotherapy plus CTLA-4 blockade in lung cancer. Sequencing was performed with immunoSEQ multiplex PCR; in TCRdb, only in-frame clones are kept and a portion is missing. This table holds some 110,000 clones, roughly 80% found once. This material consisted of peripheral blood, taken from a patient treated with radiotherapy plus ipilimumab. These receptors came from a human donor with non-small cell lung cancer who had a partial response to radiotherapy plus ipilimumab.

The genes are TRBV15 and TRBJ2-1; D call uncertain. CDR3 size: 16 residues. The germline V and J ends were trimmed by 0 bases and 0 bases, with 9 bases remaining between them. The germline gives CDR1 LNHNV, CDR2 YYDKDF (reference sequence). The CDR3 coding sequence is TGTGCCACCAGCAGAGATGGTCTAACCTCCTACAATGAGCAGTTCTTC. Protein: CATSRDGLTSYNEQFF.

The chain links TRBV6-5 to TRBJ2-1; unclear D gene. The V gene's germline CDR1 is MNHEY and CDR2 SVGAGI. The ends were cut back, 7 bases at V and 0 bases at J, with 13 bases in the middle. The CDR3 length is 15 residues. CDR3 amino acids: CASTRRGLSYNEQFF. CDR3 coding DNA: TGTGCCAGCACACGCCGCGGCCTCTCCTACAATGAGCAGTTCTTC.

The chain has TRBV5-8 and TRBJ2-3, with D perhaps matching TRBD2 (6 bases). CDR3 size: 14 residues. Germline loops: CDR1 SGHTS, CDR2 YDEGEE. The ends were cut back, 3 bases at V and 3 bases at J, with 11 bases in the middle. CDR3: CASSYQGTTDTQYF. The CDR3 coding sequence is TGTGCCAGCAGCTACCAAGGGACTACAGATACGCAGTATTTT. The full variable domain, completed using reference TRBV5-8 and TRBJ2-3, is EAGVTQSPTHLIKTRGQQATLRCSPISGHTSVYWYQQALGLGLQFLLWYDEGEERNRGNFPPRFSGRQFPNYSSELNVNALELEDSALYLCASSYQGTTDTQYFGPGTRLTVL.

The chain carries TRBV6-5 and TRBJ2-7; D gene unclear. The length of the CDR3 is 12 residues. V shed 2 bases and J shed 4 bases, with 6 bases lying between them. CDR1 and CDR2 from the germline V gene are MNHEY and SVGAGI. The CDR3 loop is CASSYDKYEQYV. CDR3 DNA sequence: TGTGCCAGCAGTTACGACAAATACGAGCAGTACGTC.

Only a few counts were recorded for this clone. The genes are TRBV5-4 and TRBJ2-3, with D uncertain. Per germline, CDR1 SGHNT and CDR2 YYREEE (reference sequence). The CDR3 is 15 amino acids. V was shortened by 0 bases and J by 0 bases, with 8 bases between the two germline ends. CDR3 residues: CASSLVLTSTDTQYF. CDR3 in DNA: TGTGCCAGCAGCTTGGTACTTACTAGCACAGATACGCAGTATTTT.

This rearrangement joins TRBV19 to TRBJ1-1, with D maybe TRBD1 (5 bases). Per germline, CDR1 LNHDA and CDR2 SQIVND (reference sequence). This CDR3 is 18 amino acids long. The V and J ends lost 5 bases and 0 bases respectively, with 22 bases between them. CDR3 nucleotides: TGTGCCAGTAGTCCCCGTTTGGCATTCAGGGCATTGAACACTGAAGCTTTCTTT. Amino acids: CASSPRLAFRALNTEAFF.

CDR3 in amino acids: CASSGGGAGSREAFF. The CDR3 nucleotides are TGCGCCAGCAGTGGAGGGGGGGCTGGTTCTCGTGAAGCTTTCTTT. The chain combines TRBV10-2 with TRBJ1-1, with D tentatively TRBD1 (6 bases). This CDR3 contains 15 residues. V was trimmed by 4 bases and J by 7 bases, leaving 19 bases between them. Germline V lookup: CDR1 WSHSY, CDR2 SAAADI.

This clone was recorded once. This chain joins TRBV7-3 and TRBJ2-3; TRBD1 might be the D (6 bases). V gave up 3 bases and J gave up 4 bases, with 8 bases separating them. The CDR3 covers 13 residues. Germline V gene sequence: CDR1 SGHTA, CDR2 FQGTGA. The CDR3 here is CASSFGQSDTQYF. The DNA of the CDR3 is TGTGCCAGCAGCTTCGGACAGTCAGATACGCAGTATTTT. The full variable domain, rest sourced from reference TRBV7-3 and TRBJ2-3, is GAGVSQTPSNKVTEKGKYVELRCDPISGHTALYWYRQSLGQGPEFLIYFQGTGAADDSGLPNDRFFAVRPEGSVSTLKIQRTERGDSAVYLCASSFGQSDTQYFGPGTRLTVL.

The V gene is TRBV5-1, the J gene TRBJ2-1; 11 bases line up with TRBD2. V was clipped by 4 bases and J by 7 bases; unmatched bases: 7. Germline assignment: CDR1 SGHRS and CDR2 YFSETQ. This CDR3 comprises 15 residues. The CDR3: CASSQLAGGTNEQFF. The CDR3 DNA follows: TGCGCCAGCAGCCAGCTAGCGGGAGGAACAAATGAGCAGTTCTTC.

This sequence joins TRBV19 and TRBJ2-7, with a possible D match to TRBD2 (6 bases). Per germline, CDR1 LNHDA and CDR2 SQIVND (reference sequence). This CDR3 contains 13 residues. V lost 6 bases and J lost 0, with 9 bases in between. The CDR3 nucleotides read TGTGCCAGTAGACCAGCGGGCTCCTACGAGCAGTACTTC. Protein sequence: CASRPAGSYEQYF.

The chain carries TRBV28 and TRBJ2-7, with 11 nucleotides matching TRBD2. Looked up from germline, CDR1 is MDHEN and CDR2 is SYDVKM. Germline trimming cut 4 bases from V and 10 bases from J; bases unmatched to any gene: 9. The CDR3 runs 14 residues. The CDR3, as DNA: TGTGCCAGCAGTTCCCCCGGGACTAGCGGTAACCAGTACTTC. It yields the protein CASSSPGTSGNQYF.

This clone occurred once. The gene calls are TRBV5-4 and TRBJ2-3; tentatively, D is TRBD2 (6 bases). The germline V and J ends were trimmed by 1 base and 4 bases, with 7 bases remaining between them. The CDR3 totals 13 residues. Germline CDR1 reads SGHNT; CDR2 reads YYREEE (reference sequence). As DNA, the CDR3 is TGTGCCAGCAGCTTGACGGGAGCAGATACGCAGTATTTT. It encodes CASSLTGADTQYF. The full variable domain, its missing parts supplied by reference TRBV5-4 and TRBJ2-3, is ETGVTQSPTHLIKTRGQQVTLRCSSQSGHNTVSWYQQALGQGPQFIFQYYREEENGRGNFPPRFSGLQFPNYSSELNVNALELDDSALYLCASSLTGADTQYFGPGTRLTVL.

V usage is TRBV28 and J usage is TRBJ1-2; D might be TRBD1 (5 bases). V gave up 1 base and J gave up 3 bases, with 6 bases separating them. The CDR3 contains 13 residues. From germline, CDR1 is MDHEN and CDR2 SYDVKM. CDR3 sequence: CASSLSGYYGYTF. As DNA, the CDR3 is TGTGCCAGCAGTTTATCAGGGTACTATGGCTACACCTTC.

This clone was picked up a small number of times. The chain combines TRBV7-2 with TRBJ1-1; weak D call: TRBD1 (5 bases). The V end was cut by 5 bases, the J end by 3 bases, with 19 bases between. Germline lookup yields CDR1 SGHTA and CDR2 FQGNSA. The CDR3 loop spans 16 amino acids. The CDR3 nucleotides read TGTGCCAGCAGCCCAAGGGCCCAGGGTGGTTACACTGAAGCTTTCTTT. This translates into CASSPRAQGGYTEAFF. Variable domain in full (rest from reference TRBV7-2 and TRBJ1-1): GAGVSQSPSNKVTEKGKDVELRCDPISGHTALYWYRQSLGQGLEFLIYFQGNSAPDKSGLPSDRFSAERTGGSVSTLTIQRTQQEDSAVYLCASSPRAQGGYTEAFFGQGTRLTVV.

This clone was counted a single time. The sample has other DNA sequences that encode this CDR3 too. The chain carries TRBV19 and TRBJ2-5, with D unresolved. With 2 bases removed from V and 5 bases from J, the gap between germline ends came to 9 bases. CDR1 is LNHDA and CDR2 is SQIVND in the germline V gene (reference sequence). There are 13 residues in the CDR3. The CDR3 is CASSIQNQETQYF. The CDR3 nucleotides are TGTGCCAGTAGTATACAGAATCAGGAGACCCAGTACTTC.

This sequence joins TRBV4-3 and TRBJ1-1; possible D gene TRBD1, 5 bases. Germline CDR1 reads LGHNA; CDR2 reads YSLEER. The V and J ends lost 4 bases and 0 bases respectively, with 15 bases between them. The CDR3 is made up of 16 amino acids. This CDR3 is CASSRRYEDMNTEAFF. The CDR3, as DNA: TGCGCCAGCAGCCGCAGGTACGAGGACATGAACACTGAAGCTTTCTTT.

This chain links TRBV5-1 with TRBJ2-3; 8 nucleotides agree with TRBD1. The CDR3 extends over 15 amino acids. V gave up 5 bases and J gave up 3 bases; unmatched junction bases: 8. Germline values: CDR1 SGHRS, CDR2 YFSETQ. As DNA, the CDR3 is TGCGCCAGCAGTCAAAGACAGGGGAGGACAGATACGCAGTATTTT. This sequence encodes CASSQRQGRTDTQYF.

There are a few counts of this clone. The rearrangement joins TRBV4-1 to TRBJ2-2; maybe TRBD2 (5 bases). The CDR3 runs to 18 residues. Germline V gene data show CDR1 as MGHRA and CDR2 as YSYEKL. V was pared by 4 bases and J by 5 bases, with 23 bases between. The CDR3 loop reads CASSRSGEGSLGTGELFF. The CDR3 nucleotides read TGCGCCAGCAGCCGGTCCGGGGAAGGGAGTCTCGGAACCGGGGAGCTGTTTTTT.

This clone was detected a few times. The chain employs TRBV6-4 and TRBJ2-5; D is possibly TRBD2 (5 bases). The V gene's germline CDR1 is MRHNA and CDR2 SNTAGT. Trimming took off 6 bases at V and 1 base at J, with 15 bases between the two ends. CDR3 length: 15 amino acids. CDR3 sequence: CASRRDGRFQETQYF. DNA of the CDR3: TGTGCCAGCAGGAGGGATGGACGGTTCCAAGAGACCCAGTACTTC.

J is TRBJ2-1 and V is TRBV28; D gene uncertain. The CDR3 runs to 17 residues. Trimming stripped 5 bases from V and 3 bases from J, with 20 bases between. Germline lookup yields CDR1 MDHEN and CDR2 SYDVKM. The CDR3 sequence: CASSPPRRFANYNEQFF. CDR3 nucleotides: TGTGCCAGCAGTCCACCCCGCCGGTTTGCCAACTACAATGAGCAGTTCTTC. The variable domain in full, completed from reference TRBV28 and TRBJ2-1, reads DVKVTQSSRYLVKRTGEKVFLECVQDMDHENMFWYRQDPGLGLRLIYFSYDVKMKEKGDIPEGYSVSREKKERFSLILESASTNQTSMYLCASSPPRRFANYNEQFFGPGTRLTVL.

The rearrangement links TRBV28 to TRBJ2-3; 11 bases line up with TRBD2. After removal of 3 bases from V and 4 bases from J, the junction contained 21 bases not matched to a gene. The CDR3 length is 21 residues. Germline V CDR1 and CDR2: MDHEN, SYDVKM. DNA of the CDR3: TGTGCCAGCAGTTTGGGCCTCGATCCCTTGACTAGCGGGATTGGTCCAGATACGCAGTATTTT. Translation: CASSLGLDPLTSGIGPDTQYF.

The V and J genes are TRBV7-9 and TRBJ2-5, with 8 nucleotides matching TRBD1. Germline values: CDR1 SEHNR, CDR2 FQNEAQ (reference sequence). V gave up 5 bases and J gave up 4 bases; unmatched junction bases: 6. This CDR3 has 14 residues. The CDR3 loop is CASSTSGGPETQYF. The CDR3 bases are TGTGCCAGCAGCACTTCAGGGGGCCCAGAGACCCAGTACTTC.

This chain links TRBV10-3 with TRBJ2-1; 8 bases are shared with TRBD1. The CDR3 runs to 14 residues. V lost 10 bases to trimming and J lost 8 bases; unmatched junction nucleotides: 13. Germline assignment: CDR1 ENHRY and CDR2 SYGVKD. CDR3 sequence reads: CATSTPDRDDEQFF. DNA for the CDR3: TGTGCCACTTCGACCCCGGACAGGGACGATGAGCAGTTCTTC.

A note on this clone: The sample has other DNA sequences that encode this CDR3 too. This chain links TRBV9 with TRBJ2-2, with unresolved D. The V end was cut by 3 bases, the J end by 6 bases, with 6 bases between. CDR3 size: 12 residues. Germline-derived CDR1 and CDR2 are SGDLS and YYNGEE. This chain's CDR3 is CASSAPAGELFF. In DNA, the CDR3 is TGTGCCAGCAGCGCCCCTGCCGGGGAGCTGTTTTTT.

The chain couples TRBV7-2 to TRBJ1-2; 10 bases map to TRBD1. Germline CDR1 reads SGHTA; CDR2 reads FQGNSA. The V and J ends lost 5 bases and 2 bases, in that order; junction bases with no gene match: 5. This CDR3 is 15 amino acids long. CDR3 residues: CASSQDRGGNYGYTF. The DNA of the CDR3 is TGTGCCAGCAGCCAGGACAGGGGGGGGAACTATGGCTACACCTTC.

This chain connects TRBV5-1 to TRBJ2-1; perhaps TRBD2 as D (6 bases). Trimming cost V 1 base and J 7 bases, with 15 bases left between them. CDR3 size: 15 residues. CDR1 is SGHRS, CDR2 YFSETQ, per germline. CDR3 nucleotide sequence: TGCGCCAGCAGCTTGTCGCAACCGGGGAGGAATGAGCAGTTCTTC. Protein product: CASSLSQPGRNEQFF.

This CDR3 reads CASSIGWTRAGELFF. For the CDR3, the DNA is TGTGCCAGCAGCATAGGCTGGACTAGGGCCGGGGAGCTGTTTTTT. This chain links TRBV11-1 with TRBJ2-2; the match to TRBD2 covers 7 bases. The CDR3 covers 15 residues. V shed 5 bases, J shed 6 bases, and the junction held 9 bases outside the gene matches. The germline V gene encodes CDR1 SGHAT and CDR2 FQDESV (reference sequence).

The chain links TRBV13 to TRBJ2-7; D perhaps matches TRBD1 (7 bases). Germline V lookup: CDR1 PRHDT, CDR2 FYEKMQ (reference sequence). This CDR3 spans 14 amino acids. With 3 bases removed from V and 5 bases from J, the gap between germline ends came to 14 bases. The CDR3 is CASSLEGQFHEQYF. DNA of the CDR3: TGTGCCAGCAGCTTGGAGGGACAGTTCCACGAGCAGTACTTC.

This chain uses TRBV6-6 with TRBJ1-1; 9 bases map to TRBD1. This CDR3 has 13 amino acids. From germline, CDR1 is MNHNY and CDR2 SVGAGI (reference sequence). V dropped 7 bases and J dropped 4; count of bases not matched to a gene: 4. Written as DNA, the CDR3 is TGTGCCAGCACTAGACAGGGGGGCACTGAAGCTTTCTTT. It specifies CASTRQGGTEAFF.